One sample yielded the 2 T cell receptor beta chains listed below, sequenced in a study of blood T cell repertoires in COVID-19. TCRdb's table, derived via immunoSEQ multiplex PCR, lists solely in-frame clones and lacks some. The sample records about 130,000 clones, about four fifths being singletons. The specimen sequenced was peripheral blood. The origin of the receptors is a woman older than 75 with acute or convalescent COVID-19.

This clone was detected a few times. The CDR3 nucleotides read TGTGCCAGCAGCTTGGACTCCGGAAACACCATATATTTT. It codes for CASSLDSGNTIYF. The V gene is TRBV5-6, the J gene TRBJ1-3; D not resolved. V was shortened by 0 bases and J by 4 bases, with 5 bases between the two germline ends. In germline, CDR1 is SGHDT, CDR2 YYEEEE. The CDR3 runs to 13 residues.

This chain uses TRBV12-3 or TRBV12-4 with TRBJ2-3; D call uncertain. V was shortened by 7 bases and J by 1 base, with 9 bases between the two germline ends. The CDR3 is made up of 13 amino acids. The DNA for the CDR3 is TGTGCCAGCAACAACGAGGGCACAGATACGCAGTATTTT. This encodes CASNNEGTDTQYF.